A single T cell receptor beta chain is shown here with its context. Its antigen is not identified. The data were taken from a study of T cell repertoires in cytomegalovirus infection. TCRdb used MiXCR to reprocess the reads, holding one entry per CDR3 protein. The sample lists about 920,000 distinct CDR3 sequences; approximately 31% were seen once. The CDR3 sequence is 15 residues long. After removal of 1 base from V and 2 bases from J, the junction contained 5 bases not matched to a gene. CDR1 is SGHVS and CDR2 is FNYEAQ in the germline V gene. This specimen was cultured CD8+ T cells from PBMCs, taken from culture after CMV antigen stimulation. The receptor was isolated from a human donor in good health (CMV status not recorded). Some clones in this sample may be carry-over from other donors' samples. The rearrangement joins TRBV7-6 to TRBJ2-7, with 7 bases identical to TRBD1. The DNA of the CDR3 is TGTGCCAGCAGCTTAGAGACAGGGAACACCTACGAGCAGTACTTC. Protein sequence: CASSLETGNTYEQYF.